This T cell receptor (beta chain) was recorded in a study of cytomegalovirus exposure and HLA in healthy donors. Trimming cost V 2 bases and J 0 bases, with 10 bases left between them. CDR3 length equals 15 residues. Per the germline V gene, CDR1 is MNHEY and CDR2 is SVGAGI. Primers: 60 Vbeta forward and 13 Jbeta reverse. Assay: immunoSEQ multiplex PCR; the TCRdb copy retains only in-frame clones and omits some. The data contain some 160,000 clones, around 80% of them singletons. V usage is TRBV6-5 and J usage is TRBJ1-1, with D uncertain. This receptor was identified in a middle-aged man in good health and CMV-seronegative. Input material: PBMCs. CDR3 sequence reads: CASSYEPGLNTEAFF. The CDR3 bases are TGTGCCAGCAGTTACGAGCCAGGTCTGAACACTGAAGCTTTCTTT.